This T cell receptor (beta chain) was sequenced during a study of a mutant IDH1 vaccine in newly diagnosed glioma. Study context: Patients got their first vaccination 4-6 weeks after radiotherapy alone, or with temozolomide cycles.

As to time point: week 35, safety follow-up. Vaccinated patients received 300 ug of mutant IDH1 20-mer peptide per dose, with topical imiquimod. Vaccination of patients was performed eight times, in weeks 1, 3, 5, 7, 11, 15, 19 and 23. Germline CDR1 reads SGHKS; CDR2 reads YYEKEE (reference sequence). The CDR3 has 13 amino acids. Trimming took 0 bases from V and 1 from J, leaving 5 bases between them. Some clones are missing from TCRdb's copy, which holds only in-frame ones; the method was immunoSEQ multiplex PCR. The data show tens of thousands of clones, 81% seen once. About this clone itself: As yet, its antigen is unknown.

Here the sequenced sample was PBMCs, taken from a glioma patient whose treatment included an IDH1 peptide vaccine. This clonotype was obtained from a woman in her 40s with glioma. Some clones in this sample may be carry-over from other donors' samples. This sequence joins TRBV5-5 and TRBJ2-7, with unresolved D. In DNA form, the CDR3 reads TGTGCCAGCAGCTTGGGGGTTTCCTACGAGCAGTACTTC. This codes for CASSLGVSYEQYF.